At least ten counts were recorded for the clone carrying this T cell receptor beta chain. TCRdb passed the 5' RACE reads through MiXCR, listing each CDR3 protein once. The table has 130,000 or so distinct CDR3 sequences, approximately 3.2% seen once. The data belong to a study of neurological immune-mediated disorders. Study overall: For the roughly 34 multiple sclerosis patients, the disease was relapsing-remitting in about 31 and secondary progressive in 3.

The germline gives CDR1 SGHTA, CDR2 FQGNSA. This CDR3 is built from 16 residues. V was pared by 1 base and J by 0 bases, with 11 bases between. The sample consisted of PBMCs. The chain employs TRBV7-2 and TRBJ2-3; D not resolved. The source is a woman younger than 45 with multiple sclerosis. CDR3 bases: TGTGCCAGCAGCTTAGTAGGGCGTAAAAGCACAGATACGCAGTATTTT. This gives the protein CASSLVGRKSTDTQYF.